These 10 T cell receptor beta chains share one sample of origin, sequenced in a study of blood T cells in healthy people across ages. A J-beta primer mix and a sample-barcoded 5' primer were used in a second PCR of roughly 6 to 12 cycles. MiXCR, run by TCRdb on the 5' RACE reads, gives a single entry per CDR3 protein. Here the sample spans roughly 2 million distinct CDR3 sequences, 40% to 55% being singletons. The sample taken for sequencing was blood. The receptors were gathered from a woman aged 40 to 55 in good health.

The CDR3, as DNA: TGTGCCAGCGGGCCGAGAGGGGTGAAATATGGCTACACCTTC. It yields the protein CASGPRGVKYGYTF. This rearrangement joins TRBV3-1 to TRBJ1-2; tentative D call: TRBD1 (5 bases). CDR1 and CDR2 (germline): LGHDT, YNNKEL (reference sequence). V lost 8 bases and J lost 5, with 18 bases in between. The CDR3 is 14 amino acids.

A few counts support this clonotype. The chain combines TRBV7-9 with TRBJ2-4; TRBD2 aligns across 7 bases. V lost 2 bases, J lost 2 bases, and 9 bases stayed unmatched. The germline V gene has CDR1 SEHNR and CDR2 FQNEAQ (reference sequence). The CDR3 has 17 residues. CDR3 sequence: CASSLYSGAGPKNIQYF. The CDR3 DNA sequence: TGTGCCAGCAGCTTATACTCGGGAGCGGGACCCAAAAACATTCAGTACTTC.

V gene TRBV4-1 combines with J gene TRBJ1-4; 8 nucleotides line up with TRBD1. J was trimmed by 3 bases and V by 2 bases; bases with no gene match: 8. Germline values: CDR1 MGHRA, CDR2 YSYEKL. This CDR3 has 17 amino acids. As DNA, the CDR3 is TGCGCCAGCAGCCAAAGGGGCAGGGGGCTATCTAATGAAAAACTGTTTTTT. This sequence encodes CASSQRGRGLSNEKLFF.

The chain employs TRBV20-1 and TRBJ2-3, with a possible D match to TRBD2 (5 bases). This CDR3 has 15 residues. V shed 3 bases and J shed 2 bases, with 15 bases lying between them. CDR1 DFQATT and CDR2 SNEGSKA come from the germline V gene (reference sequence). The CDR3: CSARTLGILTDTQYF. DNA of the CDR3: TGCAGTGCTAGGACCCTCGGGATCCTCACAGATACGCAGTATTTT.

This chain uses TRBV6-2 or TRBV6-3 with TRBJ2-7; D is ambiguous. The CDR3 extends over 14 amino acids. Trimming pared 5 bases from V and 0 bases from J, leaving 11 bases between. CDR1 MNHEY and CDR2 SVGEGT come from the germline V gene. CDR3 in amino acids: CASSDRTSSYEQYF. Written as DNA, the CDR3 is TGTGCCAGCAGTGATCGGACCAGCTCCTACGAGCAGTACTTC.

The genes are TRBV7-2 and TRBJ1-5; unclear D gene. Germline V lookup: CDR1 SGHTA, CDR2 FQGNSA. V dropped 2 bases and J dropped 3 bases, with 8 bases sitting between them. CDR3 length: 14 residues. The CDR3 sequence is CASSLYPANQPQHF. The CDR3 DNA sequence: TGTGCCAGCAGCTTATATCCCGCCAATCAGCCCCAGCATTTT.

This clonotype occurred a few times. The gene calls are TRBV5-1 and TRBJ2-7; D uncertain. Germline V lookup: CDR1 SGHRS, CDR2 YFSETQ. Trimming took off 7 bases at V and 6 bases at J, with 14 bases between the two ends. The CDR3 is 12 residues long. The CDR3 nucleotides are TGCGCCAGCCGTTCCCTTTCGGGCGAGCAGTACTTC. Its protein is CASRSLSGEQYF.

This chain uses TRBV6-6 with TRBJ2-5; 9 bases are shared with TRBD2. The CDR3 has 14 amino acids. V shed 6 bases and J 5 bases; nucleotides not matched to a gene: 7. CDR1 is MNHNY, CDR2 SVGAGI, per germline (reference sequence). DNA for the CDR3: TGTGCCAGCAGACCCGGGACTAGCTTCGAGACCCAGTACTTC. Translated, it gives CASRPGTSFETQYF.

This clonotype is a singleton in its sample. The rearrangement joins TRBV9 to TRBJ2-3; tentatively, D is TRBD2 (6 bases). This CDR3 is built from 15 residues. Between the trimmed V and J ends, which lost 0 bases and 5 bases, there was a span of 13 bases. CDR1 and CDR2 (germline): SGDLS, YYNGEE. The CDR3 region has the DNA TGTGCCAGCAGCGTAGGGCAGGGCGGGATAGATACGCAGTATTTT. This translates into CASSVGQGGIDTQYF.

This chain uses TRBV20-1 with TRBJ2-3; 7 nucleotides match TRBD2. This CDR3 contains 14 residues. Germline-derived CDR1 and CDR2 are DFQATT and SNEGSKA (reference sequence). The trim removed 8 bases at V and 1 base at J, leaving 9 bases unmatched. In DNA, the CDR3 is TGCAGTTCCTATAGGGACTACGGCACAGATACGCAGTATTTT. Protein sequence: CSSYRDYGTDTQYF.